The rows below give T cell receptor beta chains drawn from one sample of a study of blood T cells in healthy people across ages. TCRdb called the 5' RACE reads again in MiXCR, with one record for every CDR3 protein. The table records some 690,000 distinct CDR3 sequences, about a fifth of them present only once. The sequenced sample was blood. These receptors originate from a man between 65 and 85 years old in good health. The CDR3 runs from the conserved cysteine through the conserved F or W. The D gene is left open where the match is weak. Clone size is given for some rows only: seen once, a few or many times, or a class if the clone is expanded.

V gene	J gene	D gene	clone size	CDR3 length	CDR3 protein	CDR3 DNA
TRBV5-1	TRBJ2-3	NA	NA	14	CASSLQGGRDTQYF	TGCGCCAGCAGCTTACAGGGAGGTAGAGATACGCAGTATTTT
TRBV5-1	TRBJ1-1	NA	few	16	CASSPGHRLPNTEAFF	TGCGCCAGCAGCCCGGGACACCGTCTCCCAAACACTGAAGCTTTCTTT
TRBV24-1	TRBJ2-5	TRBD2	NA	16	CATGDSGQRGYETQYF	TGTGCCACCGGGGATTCGGGTCAGCGGGGGTATGAGACCCAGTACTTC
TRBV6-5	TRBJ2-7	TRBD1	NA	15	CTSSPDRWGSYEQYF	TGTACCAGCAGCCCGGACAGGTGGGGATCCTACGAGCAGTACTTC
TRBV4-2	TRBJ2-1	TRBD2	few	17	CASSQDSDGRKYNEQFF	TGTGCCAGCAGCCAAGATTCAGACGGGAGGAAATACAATGAGCAGTTCTTC
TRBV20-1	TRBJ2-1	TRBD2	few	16	CSAREGLAMGYNEQFF	TGCAGTGCTAGAGAGGGACTAGCGATGGGTTACAATGAGCAGTTCTTC
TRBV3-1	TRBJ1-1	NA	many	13	CASSQGRQFEAFF	TGTGCCAGCAGCCAAGGTAGACAGTTCGAAGCTTTCTTT
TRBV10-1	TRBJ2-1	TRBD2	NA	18	CASSRLAGGSRSDNEQFF	TGCGCCAGCAGCCGACTAGCGGGGGGGAGCAGGTCGGACAATGAGCAGTTCTTC
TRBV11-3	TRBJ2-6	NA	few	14	CASTMSSGANVLTF	TGTGCCAGCACCATGAGCTCTGGGGCCAACGTCCTGACTTTC
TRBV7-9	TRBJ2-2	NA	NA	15	CASSQRTVGTGELFF	TGTGCCAGCAGCCAGAGGACTGTAGGGACCGGGGAGCTGTTTTTT
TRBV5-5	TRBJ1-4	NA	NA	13	CASVGAGNEKLFF	TGTGCCAGCGTCGGGGCTGGGAATGAAAAACTGTTTTTT
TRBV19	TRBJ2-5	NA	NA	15	CATTPTGGRLETQYF	TGTGCCACCACCCCGACAGGAGGTAGACTTGAGACCCAGTACTTC
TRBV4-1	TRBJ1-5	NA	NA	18	CASSQDRLSILSTDTQHF	TGCGCCAGCAGCCAAGATCGGCTCAGCATCCTTAGCACAGATACGCAGCATTTT
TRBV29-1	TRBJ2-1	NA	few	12	CSVELGYNEQFF	TGCAGCGTTGAGCTGGGGTACAATGAGCAGTTCTTC
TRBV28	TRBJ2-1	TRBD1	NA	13	CASREGAGNEQFF	TGTGCCAGCCGCGAGGGGGCCGGTAATGAGCAGTTCTTC
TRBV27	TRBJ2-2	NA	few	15	CASSLYQGPTGELFF	TGTGCCAGCAGTTTATACCAGGGTCCCACCGGGGAGCTGTTTTTT
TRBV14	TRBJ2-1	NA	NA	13	CASSQRDYNEQFF	TGTGCCAGCAGCCAACGCGATTACAATGAGCAGTTCTTC
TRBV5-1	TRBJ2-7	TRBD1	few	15	CASSLVGQSSVGQYF	TGCGCCAGCAGCTTGGTGGGACAGTCTTCTGTGGGGCAGTACTTC
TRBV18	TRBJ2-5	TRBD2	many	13	CASSPAGEETQYF	TGTGCCAGCTCACCAGCGGGAGAAGAGACCCAGTACTTC
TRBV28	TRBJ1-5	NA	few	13	CASSRVVDQPQHF	TGTGCCAGCAGCCGGGTGGTTGATCAGCCCCAGCATTTT
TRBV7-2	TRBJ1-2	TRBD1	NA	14	CASTTRDRGYGYTF	TGTGCCAGCACCACCAGGGACAGGGGCTATGGCTACACCTTC
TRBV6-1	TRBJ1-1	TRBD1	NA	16	CASSPLATGANTEAFF	TGTGCCAGCAGTCCCTTGGCGACAGGGGCTAACACTGAAGCTTTCTTT
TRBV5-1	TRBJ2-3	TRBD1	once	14	CASSLWDRGATQYF	TGCGCCAGCAGCTTATGGGACAGGGGAGCTACGCAGTATTTT
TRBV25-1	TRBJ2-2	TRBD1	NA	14	CASSGQGIVGELFF	TGTGCCAGTTCTGGACAGGGGATAGTCGGGGAGCTGTTTTTT
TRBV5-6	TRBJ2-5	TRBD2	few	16	CASSPRLAGGVETQYF	TGTGCCAGCAGCCCCAGACTAGCGGGAGGGGTAGAGACCCAGTACTTC
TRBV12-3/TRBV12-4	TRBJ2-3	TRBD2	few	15	CASSYGAGPTDTQYF	TGTGCCAGCAGTTACGGAGCGGGACCCACAGATACGCAGTATTTT
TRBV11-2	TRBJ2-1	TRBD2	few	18	CASSSQHLAGGSYNEQFF	TGTGCCAGCAGCTCCCAGCACTTAGCGGGAGGCTCCTACAATGAGCAGTTCTTC
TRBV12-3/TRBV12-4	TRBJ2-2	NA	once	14	CASSFGQSTGELFF	TGTGCCAGCAGTTTCGGGCAGAGCACCGGGGAGCTGTTTTTT
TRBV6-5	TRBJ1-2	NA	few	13	CASISLQGWGYTF	TGTGCCAGCATTTCGCTACAGGGATGGGGCTACACCTTC
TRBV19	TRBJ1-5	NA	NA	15	CASRHTQGYNQPQHF	TGTGCCAGTAGGCACACTCAGGGTTACAATCAGCCCCAGCATTTT
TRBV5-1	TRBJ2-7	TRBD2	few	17	CASSLTSGGMYSYEQYF	TGCGCCAGCAGCTTGACCAGCGGGGGGATGTACTCCTACGAGCAGTACTTC
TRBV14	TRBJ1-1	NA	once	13	CASSRFGGPEAFF	TGTGCCAGCAGTCGTTTTGGCGGACCTGAAGCTTTCTTT
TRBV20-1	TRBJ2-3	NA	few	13	CSALRTITDTQYF	TGCAGTGCTCTAAGGACTATCACAGATACGCAGTATTTT
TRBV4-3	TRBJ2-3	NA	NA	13	CASSHQRTDTQYF	TGCGCCAGCAGCCACCAGAGGACAGATACGCAGTATTTT
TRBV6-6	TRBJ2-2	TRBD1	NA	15	CASSYLQGAAGELVF	TGTGCCAGCAGTTACCTGCAGGGGGCCGCCGGGGAGCTGGTTTTT
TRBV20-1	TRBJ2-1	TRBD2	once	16	CSAKGGLAMGQNEQFF	TGCAGTGCTAAGGGGGGACTAGCTATGGGACAGAATGAGCAGTTCTTC
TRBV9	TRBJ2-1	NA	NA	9	CASSPEQFF	TGTGCCAGCAGCCCCGAGCAGTTCTTC
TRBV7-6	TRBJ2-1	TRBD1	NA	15	CASSPGDRDHNEQFF	TGTGCCAGCAGCCCCGGGGACAGAGACCACAATGAGCAGTTCTTC
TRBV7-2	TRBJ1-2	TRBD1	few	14	CASSQIRGVWGYTF	TGTGCCAGCAGCCAAATCAGGGGGGTATGGGGCTACACCTTC
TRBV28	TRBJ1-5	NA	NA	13	CASRVGGNQPQHF	TGTGCCAGCAGGGTTGGGGGCAATCAGCCCCAGCATTTT
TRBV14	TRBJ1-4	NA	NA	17	CASSRGSIRATNEKLFF	TGTGCCAGCAGCCGGGGGAGCATAAGAGCAACTAATGAAAAACTGTTTTTT
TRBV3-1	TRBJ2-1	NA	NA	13	CASSQDRENQQFF	TGTGCCAGCAGCCAAGACAGAGAGAATCAGCAGTTCTTC
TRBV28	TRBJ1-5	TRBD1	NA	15	CASLTGTGGFQPQHF	TGTGCCAGCCTGACCGGGACAGGGGGCTTTCAGCCCCAGCATTTT
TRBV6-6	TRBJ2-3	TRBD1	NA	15	CASREGQGVTDMQYF	TGTGCCAGCAGGGAGGGACAGGGGGTCACAGATATGCAGTATTTT
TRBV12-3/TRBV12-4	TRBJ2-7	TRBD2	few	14	CASTWGGKGYEQYF	TGTGCCAGCACTTGGGGAGGGAAGGGCTACGAGCAGTACTTC
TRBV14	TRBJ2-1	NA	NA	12	CASSQDGDEQFF	TGTGCCAGCAGCCAAGATGGGGATGAGCAGTTCTTC
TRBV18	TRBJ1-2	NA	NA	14	CASSPLSTSFGYTF	TGTGCCAGCTCACCACTTTCCACCTCCTTTGGCTACACCTTC
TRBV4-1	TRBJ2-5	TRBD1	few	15	CASSHSTGIQETQYF	TGCGCCAGCAGCCACTCGACAGGGATACAAGAGACCCAGTACTTC
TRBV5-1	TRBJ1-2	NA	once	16	CASSPSPAVGRNGYTF	TGCGCCAGCAGCCCGTCGCCGGCAGTCGGACGGAATGGCTACACCTTC
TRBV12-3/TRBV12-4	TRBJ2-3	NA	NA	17	CASSPSPGGISTDVEYF	TGTGCCAGCAGTCCCAGCCCAGGGGGGATTAGCACAGATGTGGAGTATTTT
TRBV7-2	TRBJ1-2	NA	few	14	CASSLIGSNYGYTF	TGTGCCAGCAGCTTAATAGGCAGTAACTATGGCTACACCTTC